The 13 T cell receptor beta chains in this list originate from one sample, sequenced in a study of a mutant IDH1 vaccine in newly diagnosed glioma. The sample's time point: baseline, week 1 (first vaccination visit). Treatment in this sample: pre-vaccination baseline after standard-of-care therapy. The data were produced by immunoSEQ multiplex PCR, yet TCRdb's version contains in-frame clones alone and is incomplete. The data hold some 67,000 clones, with around four fifths observed a single time. Material: peripheral blood mononuclear cells (PBMCs), obtained from a glioma patient treated with radiotherapy, temozolomide or both. These receptors were taken from a woman aged 18-30 years with glioma. Some clones in this sample may be carry-over from other donors' samples.

CDR3 residues: CAISNRDSPNQPQHF. CDR3 sequence (DNA): TGTGCCATCAGTAACCGGGACAGCCCAAATCAGCCCCAGCATTTT. The V call is TRBV10-3, the J call TRBJ1-5; 7 nucleotides align to TRBD1. This CDR3 has 15 amino acids. The germline V gene encodes CDR1 ENHRY and CDR2 SYGVKD. With V trimmed by 5 bases and J by 4 bases, 8 bases remained unmatched.

This CDR3 is CASTSGARGEQFF. The CDR3 bases are TGTGCCAGCACTTCCGGCGCGCGGGGCGAGCAGTTCTTC. The chain employs TRBV7-6 and TRBJ2-1; TRBD2 is a possible D gene (6 bases). V was shortened by 7 bases and J by 10 bases, with 17 bases between the two germline ends. CDR1 is SGHVS, CDR2 FNYEAQ, per germline. The CDR3 has 13 amino acids.

The CDR3: CASSLGEKAEAFF. The CDR3 region has the DNA TGTGCCAGCAGCTTGGGGGAGAAAGCTGAAGCTTTCTTT. The chain has TRBV5-4 and TRBJ1-1, with unresolved D. The CDR3 totals 13 residues. V was trimmed by 0 bases and J by 6 bases, leaving 9 bases between them. Germline V CDR1 and CDR2: SGHNT, YYREEE (reference sequence).

In DNA, the CDR3 is TGTGCCAGCAGCTTAGACAGGGAGGCCGGGGAGCTGTTTTTT. Amino acids: CASSLDREAGELFF. The chain links TRBV7-9 to TRBJ2-2; D possibly matches TRBD1 or TRBD2 (6 bases each). From germline, CDR1 is SEHNR and CDR2 FQNEAQ (reference sequence). V lost 1 base and J 6 bases, leaving 9 bases between the germline ends. This CDR3 is 14 amino acids long.

This clone was counted between two and nine times. This chain uses TRBV5-1 with TRBJ1-1; D is unclear. The ends were cut back, 2 bases at V and 2 bases at J, with 7 bases in the middle. The CDR3 is 13 residues long. CDR1 is SGHRS and CDR2 is YFSETQ in the germline V gene. CDR3 protein: CASSFRTNTEAFF. The CDR3, as DNA: TGCGCCAGCAGCTTCAGAACAAACACTGAAGCTTTCTTT.

CDR3 sequence: CSVEGSSGANVLTF. The CDR3 region has the DNA TGCAGCGTTGAAGGGAGCTCTGGGGCCAACGTCCTGACTTTC. The chain uses TRBV29-1 and TRBJ2-6, with unresolved D. Trimming took off 1 base at V and 0 bases at J, with 4 bases between the two ends. The length of the CDR3 is 14 residues. Germline V gene lookup returns CDR1 SQVTM and CDR2 ANQGSEA. The whole variable domain, filled in from reference TRBV29-1 and TRBJ2-6, reads SAVISQKPSRDICQRGTSLTIQCQVDSQVTMMFWYRQQPGQSLTLIATANQGSEATYESGFVIDKFPISRPNLTFSTLTVSNMSPEDSSIYLCSVEGSSGANVLTFGAGSRLTVL.

The chain uses TRBV5-1 and TRBJ2-2, with D unresolved. This CDR3 region has 14 residues. The germline CDR1 and CDR2 sequences are SGHRS and YFSETQ. Trimming left V 1 base short and J 2 bases short, with 6 bases between. CDR3: CASSLFPNTGELFF. CDR3 in DNA: TGCGCCAGCAGCTTGTTCCCCAACACCGGGGAGCTGTTTTTT.

This clone appeared a few times. This CDR3 reads CASSRWWDRVVTEAFF. For the CDR3, the DNA is TGTGCCAGCAGTCGGTGGTGGGACAGGGTCGTCACTGAAGCTTTCTTT. The chain recombines TRBV28 with TRBJ1-1, with 9 bases identical to TRBD1. There are 16 residues in the CDR3. The V segment lost 5 bases and the J segment 4 bases; nucleotides outside the gene matches: 11. Germline CDR1 and CDR2: MDHEN and SYDVKM.

This sequence joins TRBV4-1 and TRBJ1-5, with unresolved D. This CDR3 spans 13 amino acids. Per the germline V gene, CDR1 is MGHRA and CDR2 is YSYEKL. Between the trimmed V and J ends, which lost 4 bases and 7 bases, there was a span of 11 bases. The DNA for the CDR3 is TGCGCCAGCAGCCGCGGTGGGGAACAGCCCCAGCATTTT. It codes for CASSRGGEQPQHF.

The J gene is TRBJ1-2, the V gene TRBV10-3; the match to TRBD1 covers 10 bases. V was pared by 6 bases and J by 6 bases, with 7 bases of the junction left unmatched. Germline lookup yields CDR1 ENHRY and CDR2 SYGVKD. The CDR3 totals 14 residues. DNA of the CDR3: TGTGCCATCAGGAACGACAGGGGGCTACATGGCTACACCTTC. It translates to CAIRNDRGLHGYTF.

A single count supports this clone. This sequence joins TRBV27 and TRBJ2-2, with 10 bases lining up with TRBD1. The J segment lost 0 bases and the V segment lost 2 bases, leaving 6 bases of the junction unmatched. The CDR3 has 18 amino acids. Looked up from germline, CDR1 is MNHEY and CDR2 is SMNVEV (reference sequence). CDR3 bases: TGTGCCAGCAGTTTAAGACAGGGGGCCTTCGCGAACACCGGGGAGCTGTTTTTT. It is translated as CASSLRQGAFANTGELFF.

There are a few counts of this clone. This chain uses TRBV7-2 with TRBJ1-1, with D possibly matching TRBD1 (6 bases). Trimming pared 8 bases from V and 10 bases from J, leaving 26 bases between. Germline assignment: CDR1 SGHTA and CDR2 FQGNSA. The CDR3 length is 15 residues. CDR3 bases: TGTGCCAGCGGACCGAAGGGGGGGGGCTTGGTCTTAGCTTTCTTT. Amino acids: CASGPKGGGLVLAFF.

The V and J genes are TRBV5-5 and TRBJ1-2, with 7 bases that match TRBD1. V was pared by 1 base and J by 3 bases, with 3 bases of the junction left unmatched. Germline V gene lookup returns CDR1 SGHKS and CDR2 YYEKEE (reference sequence). This CDR3 contains 14 residues. CDR3 protein: CASSLWTGDYGYTF. CDR3 nucleotides: TGTGCCAGCAGCTTGTGGACAGGCGACTATGGCTACACCTTC. Full variable domain (rest looked up from reference TRBV5-5 and TRBJ1-2): DAGVTQSPTHLIKTRGQQVTLRCSPISGHKSVSWYQQVLGQGPQFIFQYYEKEERGRGNFPDRFSARQFPNYSSELNVNALLLGDSALYLCASSLWTGDYGYTFGSGTRLTVV.